This TCR beta chain is from a study of blood T cells in healthy people across ages. The authors ran a second PCR of roughly 7 to 11 cycles using a sample-barcoded 5' primer and a J-beta primer mix. Each CDR3 protein is one row after TCRdb ran MiXCR on the 5' RACE reads. The sample has around 1,000,000 distinct CDR3 sequences; 35% to 40% are singletons. The sample consisted of blood. This sequence originates from a man between 18 and 35 years old in good health.

The CDR3: CASSPQGQLFF. In DNA, the CDR3 is TGTGCCAGCAGCCCCCAGGGCCAGCTGTTTTTT. The rearrangement uses TRBV7-9 and TRBJ2-2; possibly TRBD1 for D (5 bases). V was pared by 5 bases and J by 12 bases, with 10 bases between. Germline CDR1 reads SEHNR; CDR2 reads FQNEAQ (reference sequence). CDR3 length equals 11 residues.